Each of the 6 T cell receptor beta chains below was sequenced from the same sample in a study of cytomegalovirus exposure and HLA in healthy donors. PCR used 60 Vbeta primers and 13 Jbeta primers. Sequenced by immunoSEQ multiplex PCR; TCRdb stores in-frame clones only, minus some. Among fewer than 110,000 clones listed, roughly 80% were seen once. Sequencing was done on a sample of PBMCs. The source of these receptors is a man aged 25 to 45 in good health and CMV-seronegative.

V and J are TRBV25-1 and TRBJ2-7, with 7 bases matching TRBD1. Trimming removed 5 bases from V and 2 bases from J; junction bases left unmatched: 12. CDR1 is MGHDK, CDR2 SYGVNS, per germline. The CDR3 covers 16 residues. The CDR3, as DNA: TGTGCCAGCAGTCCTCAACCTCGGACAGGCCCCTACGAGCAGTACTTC. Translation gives CASSPQPRTGPYEQYF.

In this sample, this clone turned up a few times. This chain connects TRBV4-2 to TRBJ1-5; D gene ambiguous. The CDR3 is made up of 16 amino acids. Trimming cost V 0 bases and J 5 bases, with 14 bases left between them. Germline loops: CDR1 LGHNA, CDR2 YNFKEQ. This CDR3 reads CASSQDRSPGDQPQHF. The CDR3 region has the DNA TGTGCCAGCAGCCAAGATAGATCCCCCGGGGATCAGCCCCAGCATTTT.

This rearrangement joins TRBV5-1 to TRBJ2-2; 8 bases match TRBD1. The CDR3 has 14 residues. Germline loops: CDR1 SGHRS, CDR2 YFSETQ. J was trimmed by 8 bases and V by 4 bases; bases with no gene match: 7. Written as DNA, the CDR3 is TGCGCCAGCAGCCCCCCAGGGGGCGGGGGGGAGCTGTTTTTT. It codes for CASSPPGGGGELFF.

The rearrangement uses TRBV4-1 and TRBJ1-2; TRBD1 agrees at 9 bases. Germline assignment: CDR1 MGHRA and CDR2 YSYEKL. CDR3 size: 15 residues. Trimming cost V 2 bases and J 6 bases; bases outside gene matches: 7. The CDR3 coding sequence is TGCGCCAGCAGCCAACCGCGACAGGGGGAAAATGGCTACACCTTC. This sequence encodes CASSQPRQGENGYTF.

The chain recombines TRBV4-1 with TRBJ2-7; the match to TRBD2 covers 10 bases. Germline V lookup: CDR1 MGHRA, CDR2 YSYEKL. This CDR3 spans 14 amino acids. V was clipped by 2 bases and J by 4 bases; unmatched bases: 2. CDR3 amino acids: CASSQLAGGYEQYF. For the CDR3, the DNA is TGCGCCAGCAGCCAATTAGCGGGAGGATACGAGCAGTACTTC.

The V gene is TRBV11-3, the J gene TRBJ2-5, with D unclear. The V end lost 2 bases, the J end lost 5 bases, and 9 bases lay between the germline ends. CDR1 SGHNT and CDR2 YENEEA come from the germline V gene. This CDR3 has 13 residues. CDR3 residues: CASSLTTSETQYF. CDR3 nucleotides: TGTGCCAGCAGCTTAACCACATCGGAGACCCAGTACTTC. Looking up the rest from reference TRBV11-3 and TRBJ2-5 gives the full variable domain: EAGVVQSPRYKIIEKKQPVAFWCNPISGHNTLYWYLQNLGQGPELLIRYENEEAVDDSQLPKDRFSAERLKGVDSTLKIQPAELGDSAVYLCASSLTTSETQYFGPGTRLLVL.